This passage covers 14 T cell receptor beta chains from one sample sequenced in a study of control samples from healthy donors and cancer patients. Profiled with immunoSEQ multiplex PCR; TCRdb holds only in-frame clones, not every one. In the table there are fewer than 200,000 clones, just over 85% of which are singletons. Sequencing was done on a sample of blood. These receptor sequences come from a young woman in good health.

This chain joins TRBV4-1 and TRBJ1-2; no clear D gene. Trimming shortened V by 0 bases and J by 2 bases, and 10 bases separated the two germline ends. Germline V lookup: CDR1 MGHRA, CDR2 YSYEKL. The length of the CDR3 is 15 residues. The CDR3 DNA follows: TGCGCCAGCAGCCAAGAATGGGCCGGGAACTATGGCTACACCTTC. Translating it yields CASSQEWAGNYGYTF.

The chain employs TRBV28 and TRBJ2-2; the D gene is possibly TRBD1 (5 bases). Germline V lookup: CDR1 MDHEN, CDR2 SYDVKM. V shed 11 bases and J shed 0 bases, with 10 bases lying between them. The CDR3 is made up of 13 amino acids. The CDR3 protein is CASMGPNTGELFF. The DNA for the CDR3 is TGTGCCTCTATGGGGCCGAACACCGGGGAGCTGTTTTTT.

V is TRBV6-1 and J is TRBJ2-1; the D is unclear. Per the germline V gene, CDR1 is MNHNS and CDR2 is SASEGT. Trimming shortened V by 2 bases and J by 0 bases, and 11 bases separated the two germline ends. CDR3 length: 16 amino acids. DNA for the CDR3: TGTGCCAGCAGTGAAAGTATCAGGAGCTCCTACAATGAGCAGTTCTTC. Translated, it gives CASSESIRSSYNEQFF.

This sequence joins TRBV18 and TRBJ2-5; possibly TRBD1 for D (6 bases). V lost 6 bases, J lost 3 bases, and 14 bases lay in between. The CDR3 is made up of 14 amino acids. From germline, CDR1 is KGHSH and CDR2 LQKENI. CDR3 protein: CASSTDSREETQYF. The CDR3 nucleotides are TGTGCCAGCTCGACGGACAGTCGTGAAGAGACCCAGTACTTC.

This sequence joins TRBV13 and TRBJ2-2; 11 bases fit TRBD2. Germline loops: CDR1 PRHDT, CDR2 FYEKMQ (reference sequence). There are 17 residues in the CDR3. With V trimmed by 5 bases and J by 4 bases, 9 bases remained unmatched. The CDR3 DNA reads TGTGCCAGCAGCCCTCAAGGACTAGCGGGCACCACCGGGGAGCTGTTTTTT. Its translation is CASSPQGLAGTTGELFF.

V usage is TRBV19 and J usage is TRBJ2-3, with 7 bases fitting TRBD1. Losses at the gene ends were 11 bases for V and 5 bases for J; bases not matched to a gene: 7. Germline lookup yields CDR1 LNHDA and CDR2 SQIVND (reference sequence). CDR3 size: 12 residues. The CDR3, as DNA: TGTGCCGCGGCAGGGGGTGTAGATACGCAGTATTTT. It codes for CAAAGGVDTQYF.

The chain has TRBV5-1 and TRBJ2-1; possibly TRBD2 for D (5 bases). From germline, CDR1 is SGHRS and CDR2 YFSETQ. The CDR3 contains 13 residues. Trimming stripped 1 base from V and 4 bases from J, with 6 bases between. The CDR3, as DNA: TGCGCCAGCAGCTTGAGCGGTTACAATGAGCAGTTCTTC. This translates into CASSLSGYNEQFF.

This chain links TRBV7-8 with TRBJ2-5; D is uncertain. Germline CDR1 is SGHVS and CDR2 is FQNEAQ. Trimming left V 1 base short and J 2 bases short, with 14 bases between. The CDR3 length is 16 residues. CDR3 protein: CASSLGSAVIQETQYF. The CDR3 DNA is TGTGCCAGCAGCTTAGGGTCAGCTGTGATACAAGAGACCCAGTACTTC.

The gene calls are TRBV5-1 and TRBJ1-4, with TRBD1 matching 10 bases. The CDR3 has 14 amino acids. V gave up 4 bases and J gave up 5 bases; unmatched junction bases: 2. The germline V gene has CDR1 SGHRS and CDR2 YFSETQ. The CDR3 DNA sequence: TGCGCCAGCAGCAGGGGACAGGGGAATGAAAAACTGTTTTTT. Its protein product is CASSRGQGNEKLFF.

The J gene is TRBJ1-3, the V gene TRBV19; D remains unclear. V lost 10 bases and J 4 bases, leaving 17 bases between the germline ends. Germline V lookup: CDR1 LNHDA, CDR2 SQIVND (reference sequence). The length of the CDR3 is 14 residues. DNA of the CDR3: TGTGCCACCCACTCCTCAGGAGGCGGAAACACCATATATTTT. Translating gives CATHSSGGGNTIYF.

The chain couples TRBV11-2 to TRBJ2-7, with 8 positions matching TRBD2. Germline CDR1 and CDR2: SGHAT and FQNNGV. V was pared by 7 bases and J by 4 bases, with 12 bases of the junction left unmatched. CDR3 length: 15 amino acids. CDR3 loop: CASTKSLAGGYEQYF. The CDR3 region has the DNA TGTGCCAGCACCAAGTCTCTCGCGGGAGGATACGAGCAGTACTTC.

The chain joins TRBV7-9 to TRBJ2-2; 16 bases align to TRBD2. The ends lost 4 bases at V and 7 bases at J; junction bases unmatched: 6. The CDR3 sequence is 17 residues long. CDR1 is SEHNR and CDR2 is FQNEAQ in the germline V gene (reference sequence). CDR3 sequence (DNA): TGTGCCAGCAGCTCTCCGGGACTAGCGGGGGGGCGCGGGGAGCTGTTTTTT. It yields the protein CASSSPGLAGGRGELFF.

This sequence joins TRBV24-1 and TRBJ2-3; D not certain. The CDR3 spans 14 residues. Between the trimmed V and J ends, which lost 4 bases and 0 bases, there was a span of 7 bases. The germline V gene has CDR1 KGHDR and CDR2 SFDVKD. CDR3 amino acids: CATSDDGSTDTQYF. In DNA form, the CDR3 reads TGTGCCACCAGTGACGACGGTAGCACAGATACGCAGTATTTT.

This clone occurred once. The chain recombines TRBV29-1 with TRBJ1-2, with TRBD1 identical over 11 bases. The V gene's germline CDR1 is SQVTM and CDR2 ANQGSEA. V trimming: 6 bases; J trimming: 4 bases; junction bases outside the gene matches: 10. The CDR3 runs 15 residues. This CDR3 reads CSVLLTGTGGYGYTF. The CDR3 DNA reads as TGCAGCGTCCTTCTTACCGGGACAGGGGGCTATGGCTACACCTTC. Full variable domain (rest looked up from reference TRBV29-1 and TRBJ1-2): SAVISQKPSRDICQRGTSLTIQCQVDSQVTMMFWYRQQPGQSLTLIATANQGSEATYESGFVIDKFPISRPNLTFSTLTVSNMSPEDSSIYLCSVLLTGTGGYGYTFGSGTRLTVV.